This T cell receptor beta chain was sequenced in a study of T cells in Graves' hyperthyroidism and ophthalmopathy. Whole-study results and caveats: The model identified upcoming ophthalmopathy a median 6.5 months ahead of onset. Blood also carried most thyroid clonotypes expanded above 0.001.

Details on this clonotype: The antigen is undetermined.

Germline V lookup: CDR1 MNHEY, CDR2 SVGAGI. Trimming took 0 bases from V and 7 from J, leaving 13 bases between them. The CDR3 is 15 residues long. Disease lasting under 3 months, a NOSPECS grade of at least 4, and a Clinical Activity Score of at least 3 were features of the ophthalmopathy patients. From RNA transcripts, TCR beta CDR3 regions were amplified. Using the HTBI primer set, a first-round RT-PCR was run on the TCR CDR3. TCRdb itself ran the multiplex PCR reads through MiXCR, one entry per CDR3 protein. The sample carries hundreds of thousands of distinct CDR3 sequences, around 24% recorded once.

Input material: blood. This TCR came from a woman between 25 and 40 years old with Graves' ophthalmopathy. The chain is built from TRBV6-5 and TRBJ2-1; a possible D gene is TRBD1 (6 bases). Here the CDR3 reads CASSYSGRGYNEQFF. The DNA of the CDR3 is TGTGCCAGCAGTTACTCGGGCAGGGGTTATAATGAGCAGTTCTTC.